The entry that follows covers one TCR beta chain sequence. CDR3 length: 13 amino acids. V lost 8 bases to trimming and J lost 0 bases, with 11 bases between them. Germline CDR1 SGHDT, CDR2 YYEEEE. Time point given: pretreatment peripheral blood. Synthetically made TCR analog templates were put into each PCR as spikes. TCRdb's copy holds only in-frame clones and misses some; the assay was immunoSEQ multiplex PCR. The table lists some 56,000 clones, about 85% of them singletons. This entry comes from a study of PD-L1 blockade in urothelial cancer. Turning to the study itself: Males with urothelial cancer arising in the bladder constituted most of the 29 patients. Blood was subjected to analysis at 3 weeks (second dose) and 6 weeks following treatment start. Chemotherapy regimens numbering 0 to 3 had been given to patients.

Sequenced material: PBMCs, taken around atezolizumab (anti-PD-L1) treatment. The sequence derives from a man between 65 and 85 years old with urothelial cancer. The chain is built from TRBV5-6 and TRBJ1-1; D is ambiguous. CDR3 region: CARVGRMNTEAFF. The DNA for the CDR3 is TGTGCCAGAGTCGGGAGGATGAACACTGAAGCTTTCTTT.